This is a list of T cell receptor beta chains from one sample in a study of blood T cells in healthy people across ages. TCRdb fed the 5' RACE reads into MiXCR, producing one record per CDR3 protein. This table holds approximately 700,000 distinct CDR3 sequences, less than 40% found once. Sample: blood. The receptors here all came from a woman older than 75 in good health. Both conserved end residues are part of each CDR3. D genes are given only for firm matches. The size field is filled for only some rows; it gives once, few, many or a size class.

J: TRBJ2-7
D: NA
size: many
V: TRBV20-1
DNA: TGCAGTGCTAGTGGACTTGTTTACGAGCAGTACTTC
CDR3: CSASGLVYEQYF

J: TRBJ2-5
D: NA
size: NA
V: TRBV27
DNA: TGTGCCAGCAGGTTGAATAGGCGGGGAAATGAGCAGTACTTC
CDR3: CASRLNRRGNEQYF

J: TRBJ1-2
D: NA
size: NA
V: TRBV6-6
DNA: TGTGCCAGCAGTTTTGGCCCCGCGGATGGCTACACCTTC
CDR3: CASSFGPADGYTF

J: TRBJ2-1
D: NA
size: many
V: TRBV27
DNA: TGTGCCAGCAGTTTAAGGGTCCCCAGCTCCTACAATGAGCAGTTCTTC
CDR3: CASSLRVPSSYNEQFF

J: TRBJ2-6
D: NA
size: NA
V: TRBV5-1
DNA: TGCGCCAGCAGCTTTCCCATGATGCCCCGGAGCTCTGGGGCCAACGTCCTGACTTTC
CDR3: CASSFPMMPRSSGANVLTF

J: TRBJ2-4
D: TRBD1
size: many
V: TRBV20-1
DNA: TGCAGTGCTCCAAAGACAGGGTCAGCCAAAAACATTCAGTACTTC
CDR3: CSAPKTGSAKNIQYF

J: TRBJ2-1
D: NA
size: NA
V: TRBV7-2
DNA: TGTGCCAGCAGCTCCCACTTTCCGGGGAGTATCGGTGAGCAGTTCTTC
CDR3: CASSSHFPGSIGEQFF

J: TRBJ2-5
D: NA
size: NA
V: TRBV28
DNA: TGTGCCAGCAGAATCCGTTGGGGAGAGCAGTACTTC
CDR3: CASRIRWGEQYF

J: TRBJ1-1
D: NA
size: many
V: TRBV6-6
DNA: TGTGCCAGCAGTTTTGGGGATACGAACACTGAAGCTTTCTTT
CDR3: CASSFGDTNTEAFF

J: TRBJ2-1
D: TRBD2
size: many
V: TRBV7-2
DNA: TGTGCCAGCAGCTTAGATAGCGGGGGGCTTCACAATGAGCAGTTCTTC
CDR3: CASSLDSGGLHNEQFF

J: TRBJ2-3
D: TRBD1
size: many
V: TRBV5-1
DNA: TGCGCCAGCAGCTCCCCCGGGACAGCCGAATTCACAGATACGCAGTATTTT
CDR3: CASSSPGTAEFTDTQYF

J: TRBJ2-1
D: NA
size: NA
V: TRBV4-2
DNA: TGTGCCAGCAGCCGAGAAATGGGGGAGGTGGGTGAGCAGTTCTTC
CDR3: CASSREMGEVGEQFF

J: TRBJ2-7
D: NA
size: few
V: TRBV30
DNA: TGTGCCTGCCAGGGGCTAGCGAGCACCTACGAGCAGTACTTC
CDR3: CACQGLASTYEQYF

J: TRBJ2-2
D: TRBD1
size: many
V: TRBV10-3
DNA: TGTGCCATCAGTGGGACAGGGGCCGGGGAGCTGTTTTTT
CDR3: CAISGTGAGELFF

J: TRBJ2-1
D: TRBD1
size: many
V: TRBV11-2
DNA: TGTGCCAGCAGCTTAATAGGAGGGGACAGGGGCCCCTACAATGAGCAGTTCTTC
CDR3: CASSLIGGDRGPYNEQFF

J: TRBJ1-2
D: TRBD1
size: many
V: TRBV27
DNA: TGTGCCAGCAGTTCGGACAGGTCAAGCTATGGCTACACCTTC
CDR3: CASSSDRSSYGYTF

J: TRBJ2-5
D: NA
size: NA
V: TRBV5-1
DNA: TGCGCCAGCAGTTTCGGACAGACTACTGGGAAAGAGACCCAGTACTTC
CDR3: CASSFGQTTGKETQYF

J: TRBJ2-1
D: NA
size: many
V: TRBV29-1
DNA: TGCAGCGCCGCCAAGGCAGTCGATGAGCAGTTCTTC
CDR3: CSAAKAVDEQFF

J: TRBJ2-3
D: NA
size: many
V: TRBV6-1
DNA: TGTGCCAGCACTCCCATCGGGATGAACACAGATACGCAGTATTTT
CDR3: CASTPIGMNTDTQYF

J: TRBJ2-6
D: TRBD1
size: NA
V: TRBV5-1
DNA: TGCGCCAGCAGCGAAGGGACAGCCGGGGCTAACGTCCTGACTTTC
CDR3: CASSEGTAGANVLTF

J: TRBJ1-6
D: NA
size: NA
V: TRBV11-2
DNA: TGTGCCAGCAGCCGCCTGGGAGACCTCACCTATAATTCACCCCTCCACTTT
CDR3: CASSRLGDLTYNSPLHF

J: TRBJ2-2
D: TRBD1
size: NA
V: TRBV6-2/TRBV6-3
DNA: TGTGCCAGCAGCCCGGACAGGGACAGGAACACCGGGGAGCTGTTTTTT
CDR3: CASSPDRDRNTGELFF

J: TRBJ2-7
D: NA
size: many
V: TRBV6-1
DNA: TGTGCCAGCAGTGAAAGCAGGGGTTACGAGCAGTACTTC
CDR3: CASSESRGYEQYF

J: TRBJ2-2
D: NA
size: NA
V: TRBV27
DNA: TGTGCCAGCAGTTTATCGGGCGTGAGGGGGAACACCGGGGAGCTGTTTTTT
CDR3: CASSLSGVRGNTGELFF

J: TRBJ2-1
D: NA
size: many
V: TRBV29-1
DNA: TGCAGCGCCGTGGTGGGTAACAACAATGAGCAGTTCTTC
CDR3: CSAVVGNNNEQFF

J: TRBJ2-7
D: TRBD1
size: once
V: TRBV20-1
DNA: TGCAGTGCCGTACAACAGGGGACGGGCGAGCAGTACTTC
CDR3: CSAVQQGTGEQYF

J: TRBJ2-7
D: TRBD1
size: many
V: TRBV29-1
DNA: TGCAGCGCCCGGGACAGCCCCTACGAGCAGTACTTC
CDR3: CSARDSPYEQYF

J: TRBJ1-1
D: NA
size: NA
V: TRBV2
DNA: TGTGCCAGCAGGGAAGACGAGAACACTGAAGCTTTCTTT
CDR3: CASREDENTEAFF

J: TRBJ2-5
D: TRBD1
size: many
V: TRBV20-1
DNA: TGCAGTGCCCCGGGACAGACCCAAGAGACCCAGTACTTC
CDR3: CSAPGQTQETQYF

J: TRBJ1-1
D: NA
size: NA
V: TRBV5-1
DNA: TGCGCCAGCAGCGGTTCAGGGGCATCTTTGAACATTGAAGCTTTCTTT
CDR3: CASSGSGASLNIEAFF

J: TRBJ1-6
D: NA
size: few
V: TRBV9
DNA: TGTGCCAGCAGCCGTCAGGAAATGGGTTCACCCCTCCACTTT
CDR3: CASSRQEMGSPLHF

J: TRBJ2-5
D: NA
size: many
V: TRBV7-3
DNA: TGTGCCAGCAGTGACGGAGGGGTCGGGAATCAAGAGACCCAGTACTTC
CDR3: CASSDGGVGNQETQYF

J: TRBJ1-6
D: TRBD1
size: NA
V: TRBV2
DNA: TGTGCCAGCAGTGATCCAGGACAGGGGTTCAATTCACCCCTCCACTTT
CDR3: CASSDPGQGFNSPLHF

J: TRBJ1-1
D: NA
size: NA
V: TRBV11-2
DNA: TGTGCCAGCAGCTTAGAGAGGCCATTTGGGTCCGAAGCTTTCTTT
CDR3: CASSLERPFGSEAFF

J: TRBJ1-2
D: TRBD1
size: few
V: TRBV6-1
DNA: TGTGCCAGCAGTGTGGACAGGCCCTATGGCTACACCTTC
CDR3: CASSVDRPYGYTF

J: TRBJ1-4
D: TRBD1
size: few
V: TRBV7-2
DNA: TGTGCCAGCAGCATGGACAGGCGGGAAAAACTGTTTTTT
CDR3: CASSMDRREKLFF

J: TRBJ2-6
D: NA
size: NA
V: TRBV21-1
DNA: TGTGCCAGCAGCAAAGGACAGGTCTTCTCTGGGGCCAACGTCCTGACTTTC
CDR3: CASSKGQVFSGANVLTF

J: TRBJ1-6
D: NA
size: NA
V: TRBV5-4
DNA: TGTGCCAGCAGCTTGGCCGGGGGCTTTACTTCACCCCTCCACTTT
CDR3: CASSLAGGFTSPLHF

J: TRBJ2-5
D: NA
size: many
V: TRBV18
DNA: TGTGCCAGCTCACCACCGATCCAGGGAAAGACCCAGTACTTC
CDR3: CASSPPIQGKTQYF

J: TRBJ2-2
D: TRBD2
size: few
V: TRBV4-1
DNA: TGCGCCAGCAGCCAAGGACTAGCGGGATTTACCGGGGAGCTGTTTTTT
CDR3: CASSQGLAGFTGELFF

J: TRBJ2-6
D: NA
size: many
V: TRBV5-1
DNA: TGCGCCAGCAGCTTGGTAGGGCCGGGGGCGAGCTCTGGGGCCAACGTCCTGACTTTC
CDR3: CASSLVGPGASSGANVLTF

J: TRBJ1-2
D: NA
size: NA
V: TRBV5-5
DNA: TGTGCCAGCAGCTTGGTCGCAGGCAACTATGGCTACACCTTC
CDR3: CASSLVAGNYGYTF

J: TRBJ1-2
D: NA
size: few
V: TRBV30
DNA: TGTGCCTGGGTCGCGTACTATGGCCACACCTTC
CDR3: CAWVAYYGHTF